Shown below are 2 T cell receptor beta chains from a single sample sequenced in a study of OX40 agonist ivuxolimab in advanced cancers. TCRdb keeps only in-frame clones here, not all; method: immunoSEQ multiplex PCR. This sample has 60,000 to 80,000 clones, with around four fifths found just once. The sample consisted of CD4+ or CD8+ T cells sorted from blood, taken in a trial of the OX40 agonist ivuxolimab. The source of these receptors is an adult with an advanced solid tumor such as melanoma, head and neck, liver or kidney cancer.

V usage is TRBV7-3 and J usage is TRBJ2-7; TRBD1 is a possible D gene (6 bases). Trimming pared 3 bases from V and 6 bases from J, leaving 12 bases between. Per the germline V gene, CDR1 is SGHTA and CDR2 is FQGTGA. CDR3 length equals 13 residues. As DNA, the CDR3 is TGTGCCAGCAGCTTCCAAGGGGGAAGCGAGCAGTACTTC. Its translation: CASSFQGGSEQYF.

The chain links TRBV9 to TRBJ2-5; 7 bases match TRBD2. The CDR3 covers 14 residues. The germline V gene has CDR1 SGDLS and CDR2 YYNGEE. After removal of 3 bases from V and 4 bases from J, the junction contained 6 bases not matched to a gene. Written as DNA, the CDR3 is TGTGCCAGCAGCGCGGGGGGTTTGATAGAGACCCAGTACTTC. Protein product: CASSAGGLIETQYF.